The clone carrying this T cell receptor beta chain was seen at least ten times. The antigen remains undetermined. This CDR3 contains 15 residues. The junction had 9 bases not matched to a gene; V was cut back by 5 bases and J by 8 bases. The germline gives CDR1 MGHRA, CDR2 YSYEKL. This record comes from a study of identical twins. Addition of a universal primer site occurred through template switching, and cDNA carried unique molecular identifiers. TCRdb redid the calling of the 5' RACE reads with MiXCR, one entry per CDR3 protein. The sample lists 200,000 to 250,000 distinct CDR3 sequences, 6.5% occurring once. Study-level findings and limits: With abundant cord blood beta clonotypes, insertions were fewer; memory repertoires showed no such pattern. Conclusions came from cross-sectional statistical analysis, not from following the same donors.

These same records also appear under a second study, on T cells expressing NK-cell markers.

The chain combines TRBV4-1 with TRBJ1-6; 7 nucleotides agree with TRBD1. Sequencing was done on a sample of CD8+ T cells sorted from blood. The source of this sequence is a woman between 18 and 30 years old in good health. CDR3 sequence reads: CASSDIRDRYSPLHF. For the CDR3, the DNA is TGCGCCAGCAGCGACATCCGGGACAGATATTCACCCCTCCACTTT.